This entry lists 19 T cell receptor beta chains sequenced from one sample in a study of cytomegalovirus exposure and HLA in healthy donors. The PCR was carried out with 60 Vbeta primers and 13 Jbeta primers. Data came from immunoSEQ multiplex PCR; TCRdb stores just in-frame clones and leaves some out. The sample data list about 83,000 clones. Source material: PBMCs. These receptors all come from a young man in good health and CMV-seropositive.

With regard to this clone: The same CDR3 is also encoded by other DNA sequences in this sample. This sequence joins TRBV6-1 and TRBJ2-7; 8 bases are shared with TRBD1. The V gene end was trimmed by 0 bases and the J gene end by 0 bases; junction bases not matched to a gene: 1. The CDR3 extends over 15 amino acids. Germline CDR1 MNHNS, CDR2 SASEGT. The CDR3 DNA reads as TGTGCCAGCAGTGAAGCCGGGACAGGCTCCTACGAGCAGTACTTC. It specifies CASSEAGTGSYEQYF.

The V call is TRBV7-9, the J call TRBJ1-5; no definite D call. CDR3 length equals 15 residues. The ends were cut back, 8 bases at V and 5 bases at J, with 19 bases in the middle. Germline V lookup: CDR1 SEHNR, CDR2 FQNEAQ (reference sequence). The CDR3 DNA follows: TGTGCCAGCTCCCGGTCCGGGTTCGGCGATCAGCCCCAGCATTTT. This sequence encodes CASSRSGFGDQPQHF. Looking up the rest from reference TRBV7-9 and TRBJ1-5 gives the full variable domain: DTGVSQNPRHKITKRGQNVTFRCDPISEHNRLYWYRQTLGQGPEFLTYFQNEAQLEKSRLLSDRFSAERPKGSFSTLEIQRTEQGDSAMYLCASSRSGFGDQPQHFGDGTRLSIL.

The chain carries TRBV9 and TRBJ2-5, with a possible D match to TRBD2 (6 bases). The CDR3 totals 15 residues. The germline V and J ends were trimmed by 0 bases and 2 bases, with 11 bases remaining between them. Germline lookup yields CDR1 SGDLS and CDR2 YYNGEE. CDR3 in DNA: TGTGCCAGCAGCGTAGACGGGGGACGGCAAGAGACCCAGTACTTC. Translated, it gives CASSVDGGRQETQYF. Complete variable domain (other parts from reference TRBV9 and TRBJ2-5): DSGVTQTPKHLITATGQRVTLRCSPRSGDLSVYWYQQSLDQGLQFLIQYYNGEERAKGNILERFSAQQFPDLHSELNLSSLELGDSALYFCASSVDGGRQETQYFGPGTRLLVL.

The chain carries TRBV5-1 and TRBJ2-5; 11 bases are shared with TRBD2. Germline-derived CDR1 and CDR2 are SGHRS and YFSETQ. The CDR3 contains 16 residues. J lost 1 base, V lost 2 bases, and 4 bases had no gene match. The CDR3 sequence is CASSFGTSGFQETQYF. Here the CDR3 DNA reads TGCGCCAGCAGCTTCGGGACTAGCGGCTTCCAAGAGACCCAGTACTTC.

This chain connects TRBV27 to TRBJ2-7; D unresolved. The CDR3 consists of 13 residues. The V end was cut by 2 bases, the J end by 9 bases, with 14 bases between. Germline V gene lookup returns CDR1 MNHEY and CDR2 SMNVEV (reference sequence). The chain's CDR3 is CASSLAPRVLQYF. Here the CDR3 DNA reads TGTGCCAGCAGTTTAGCGCCTCGGGTTTTGCAGTACTTC.

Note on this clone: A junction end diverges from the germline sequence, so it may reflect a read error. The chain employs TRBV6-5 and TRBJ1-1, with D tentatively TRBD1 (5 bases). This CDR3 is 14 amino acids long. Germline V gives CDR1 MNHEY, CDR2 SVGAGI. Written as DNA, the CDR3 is TGTGCCAGCAGTTACGGGGGGACCGGGTCTACAAGGGTCTTT. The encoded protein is CASSYGGTGSTRVF.

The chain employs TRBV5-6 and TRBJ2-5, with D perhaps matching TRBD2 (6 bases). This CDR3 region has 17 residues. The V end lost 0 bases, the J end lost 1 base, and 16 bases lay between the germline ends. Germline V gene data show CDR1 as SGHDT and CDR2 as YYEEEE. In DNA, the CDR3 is TGTGCCAGCAGCTTGGCTTGGAGTAGCGGAGGCCAAGAGACCCAGTACTTC. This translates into CASSLAWSSGGQETQYF.

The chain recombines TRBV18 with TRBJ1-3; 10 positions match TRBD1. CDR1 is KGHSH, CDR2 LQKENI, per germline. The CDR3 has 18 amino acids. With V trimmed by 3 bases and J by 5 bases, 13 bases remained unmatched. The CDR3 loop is CASSPIRPGTGARNTIYF. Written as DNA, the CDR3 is TGTGCCAGCTCACCGATCCGCCCGGGGACAGGGGCAAGAAACACCATATATTTT.

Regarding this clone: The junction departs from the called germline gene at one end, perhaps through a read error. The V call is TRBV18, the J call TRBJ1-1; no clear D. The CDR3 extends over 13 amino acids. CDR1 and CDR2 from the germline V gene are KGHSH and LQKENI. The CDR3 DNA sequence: TGTGCCAGCTCACAATCATCCAACAGTGAAGCTTTCTTT. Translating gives CASSQSSNSEAFF.

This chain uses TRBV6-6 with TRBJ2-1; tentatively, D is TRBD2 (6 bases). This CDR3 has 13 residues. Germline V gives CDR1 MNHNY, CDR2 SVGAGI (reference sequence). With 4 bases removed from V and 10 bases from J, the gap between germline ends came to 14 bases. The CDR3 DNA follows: TGTGCCAGCAGTTGGCCCGGCGGGGACGAGCAGTTCTTC. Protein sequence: CASSWPGGDEQFF.

CDR3: CASSLGTSNEQYF. CDR3 bases: TGTGCCAGCAGCTTAGGGACTAGCAACGAGCAGTACTTC. V and J are TRBV5-4 and TRBJ2-7, with 9 bases aligning to TRBD2. Germline V gene sequence: CDR1 SGHNT, CDR2 YYREEE (reference sequence). This CDR3 has 13 amino acids. V was pared by 2 bases and J by 5 bases, with 2 bases of the junction left unmatched.

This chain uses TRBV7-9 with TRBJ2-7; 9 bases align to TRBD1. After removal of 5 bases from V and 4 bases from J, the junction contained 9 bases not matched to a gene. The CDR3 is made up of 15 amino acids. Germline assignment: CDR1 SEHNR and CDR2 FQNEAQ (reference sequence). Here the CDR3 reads CASSARDRVGYEQYF. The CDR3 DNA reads TGTGCCAGCAGCGCCCGGGACAGGGTAGGGTACGAGCAGTACTTC.

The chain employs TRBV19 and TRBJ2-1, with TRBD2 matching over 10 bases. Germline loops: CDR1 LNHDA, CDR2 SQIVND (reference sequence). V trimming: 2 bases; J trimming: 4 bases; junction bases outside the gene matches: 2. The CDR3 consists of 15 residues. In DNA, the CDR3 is TGTGCCAGTAGTATAACTAGCGGGGAGTACAATGAGCAGTTCTTC. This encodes CASSITSGEYNEQFF.

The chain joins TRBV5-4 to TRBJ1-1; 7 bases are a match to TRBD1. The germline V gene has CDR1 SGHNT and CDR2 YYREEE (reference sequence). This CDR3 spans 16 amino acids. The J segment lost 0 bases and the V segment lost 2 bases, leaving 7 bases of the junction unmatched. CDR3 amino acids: CASSFPGQRMNTEAFF. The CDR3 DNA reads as TGTGCCAGCAGCTTTCCGGGACAGAGGATGAACACTGAAGCTTTCTTT.

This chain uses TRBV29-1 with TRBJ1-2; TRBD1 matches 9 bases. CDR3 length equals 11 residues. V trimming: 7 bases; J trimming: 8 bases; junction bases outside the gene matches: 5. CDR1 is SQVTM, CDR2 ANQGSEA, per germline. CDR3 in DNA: TGCAGCGCCCGACAGGGGGTAGGCTACACCTTC. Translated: CSARQGVGYTF.

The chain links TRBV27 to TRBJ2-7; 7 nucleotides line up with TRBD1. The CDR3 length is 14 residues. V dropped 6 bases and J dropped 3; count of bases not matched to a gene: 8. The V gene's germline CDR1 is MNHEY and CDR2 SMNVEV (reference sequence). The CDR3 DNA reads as TGTGCCAGCAGCCCAAGGGGGCTGAACTACGAGCAGTACTTC. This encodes CASSPRGLNYEQYF.

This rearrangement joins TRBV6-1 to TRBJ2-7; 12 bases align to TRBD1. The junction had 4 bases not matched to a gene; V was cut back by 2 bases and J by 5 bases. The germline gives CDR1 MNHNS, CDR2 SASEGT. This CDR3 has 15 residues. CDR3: CASSEQGQGANEQYF. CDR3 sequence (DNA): TGTGCCAGCAGTGAACAGGGACAGGGGGCCAACGAGCAGTACTTC.

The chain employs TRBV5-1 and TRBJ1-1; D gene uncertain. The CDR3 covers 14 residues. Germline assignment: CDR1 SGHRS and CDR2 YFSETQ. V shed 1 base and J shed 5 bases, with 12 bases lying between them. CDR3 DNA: TGCGCCAGCAGCTTGTATGTGGGAGGAACTGAAGCTTTCTTT. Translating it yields CASSLYVGGTEAFF.

CDR3 in amino acids: CASSLNGRGTDTQYF. The CDR3 coding sequence is TGCGCCAGCAGCTTAAACGGGAGGGGCACAGATACGCAGTATTTT. This chain links TRBV5-1 with TRBJ2-3; 8 bases line up with TRBD2. This CDR3 region has 15 residues. Unmatched junction bases numbered 3, after V lost 2 bases and J lost 1 base. Per the germline V gene, CDR1 is SGHRS and CDR2 is YFSETQ.